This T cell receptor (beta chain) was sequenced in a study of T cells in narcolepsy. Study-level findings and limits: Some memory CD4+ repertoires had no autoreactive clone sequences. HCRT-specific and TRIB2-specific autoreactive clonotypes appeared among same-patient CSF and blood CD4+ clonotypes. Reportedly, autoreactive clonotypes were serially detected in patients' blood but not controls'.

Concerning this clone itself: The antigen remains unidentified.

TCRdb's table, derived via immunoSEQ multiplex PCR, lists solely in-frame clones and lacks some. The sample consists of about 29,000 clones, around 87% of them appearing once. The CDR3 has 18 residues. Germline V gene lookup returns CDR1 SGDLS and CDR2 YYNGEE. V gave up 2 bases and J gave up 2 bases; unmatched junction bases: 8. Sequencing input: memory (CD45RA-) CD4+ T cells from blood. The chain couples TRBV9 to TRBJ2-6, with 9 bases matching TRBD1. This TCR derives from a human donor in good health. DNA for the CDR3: TGTGCCAGCAGCGTTATGACAGGGGGGATGGCTGGGGCCAACGTCCTGACTTTC. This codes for CASSVMTGGMAGANVLTF.